What follows is one TCR beta chain and its context. Its antigen is undetermined. The germline V gene has CDR1 MNHEY and CDR2 SMNVEV (reference sequence). CDR3 length: 14 residues. V was clipped by 4 bases and J by 5 bases; unmatched bases: 5. The record originates from a study of cytomegalovirus exposure and HLA in healthy donors. Study results and limitations: It was taken for granted in presence/absence analyses that sequencing depth across donors was roughly uniform.

Amplification used 60 Vbeta primers and 13 Jbeta primers. In the authors' workflow: A follow-up analysis tallied about 80 million unique TCR beta chains, 9 million to 11 million shared. Profiled with immunoSEQ multiplex PCR; TCRdb holds only in-frame clones, not every one. V and J calls and clone size are as listed in that table; D and trimming were resolved from the DNA. Here the sample spans about 110,000 clones, over 60% being singletons. The TCR sequence derives from a man aged 18 to 30 in good health and CMV-seropositive. Source material: PBMCs. The V gene is TRBV27, the J gene TRBJ2-5, with 9 bases matching TRBD1. CDR3 protein: CASSWDRDGETQYF. CDR3 sequence (DNA): TGTGCCAGCAGTTGGGACAGGGATGGGGAGACCCAGTACTTC.